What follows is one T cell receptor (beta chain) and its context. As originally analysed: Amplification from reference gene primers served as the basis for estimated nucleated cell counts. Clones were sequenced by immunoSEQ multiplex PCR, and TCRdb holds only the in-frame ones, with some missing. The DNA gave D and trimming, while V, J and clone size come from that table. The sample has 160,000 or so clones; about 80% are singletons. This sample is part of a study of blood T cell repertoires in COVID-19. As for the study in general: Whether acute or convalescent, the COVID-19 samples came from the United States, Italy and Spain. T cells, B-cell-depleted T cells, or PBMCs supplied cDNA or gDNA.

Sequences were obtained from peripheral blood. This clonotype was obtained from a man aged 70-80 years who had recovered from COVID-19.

CDR3 DNA: TGTGCCAGTAGTAGGGGAGGGCCTGTTAATGAGCAGTTCTTC. It codes for CASSRGGPVNEQFF. The chain carries TRBV19 and TRBJ2-1; 7 bases match TRBD2. Germline CDR1 is LNHDA and CDR2 is SQIVND (reference sequence). Unmatched junction bases numbered 7, after V lost 4 bases and J lost 7 bases. The CDR3 is made up of 14 amino acids.